This T cell receptor beta chain was found in a study of T cells in Graves' hyperthyroidism and ophthalmopathy. Whole-study findings and limits: The model foresaw ophthalmopathy a median around 6.4 months prior to onset.

Ophthalmopathy patients had Clinical Activity Score at least 3, NOSPECS grade at least 4, duration under 3 months. Clinical symptoms, serum thyroxine, TRAb, thyroid ultrasound and orbital computed tomography informed diagnoses. Template material for amplifying TCR beta CDR3 regions consisted of RNA transcripts. Primed by the HTBI set, a first-round RT-PCR was run on the TCR CDR3. Using its own MiXCR run on the multiplex PCR reads, TCRdb lists one record per CDR3 protein. The sample has around 600,000 distinct CDR3 sequences; 14% are singletons. This clonotype occurred many times. No antigen is known for it. V was cut by 2 bases and J by 0 bases, with 8 bases left in between. The CDR3 has 15 amino acids. Germline V CDR1 and CDR2: SGHTA, FQGNSA.

V gene TRBV7-2 combines with J gene TRBJ2-1, with a tentative D call TRBD2 (5 bases). The receptor was isolated from a woman between 18 and 29 years old with Graves' ophthalmopathy. The sample consisted of blood. The CDR3 loop is CASSLSGNSYNEQFF. In nucleotides, the CDR3 is TGTGCCAGCAGCTTAAGCGGAAACTCCTACAATGAGCAGTTCTTC.